This T cell receptor (beta chain) was captured in a study of T cells in Graves' hyperthyroidism and ophthalmopathy. Findings and limits, study-wide: A model of 13 V-J features distinguished ophthalmopathy from stable hyperthyroidism.

The CDR3 consists of 13 residues. CDR1 and CDR2 from the germline V gene are LNHDA and SQIVND (reference sequence). V shed 3 bases and J shed 3 bases, with 8 bases lying between them. No ophthalmopathy progression within 18 months constituted stable Graves' hyperthyroidism. This clonotype was recorded at least ten times. Its antigen is unidentified. RNA transcripts served as the template for amplifying TCR beta CDR3 regions. Primed by the HTBI set, a first-round RT-PCR was run on the TCR CDR3. TCRdb re-analysed the multiplex PCR reads in MiXCR, keeping a single row per CDR3 protein. The sample includes a few hundred thousand distinct CDR3 sequences, around 21% of them seen just once.

This clonotype was obtained from a young man with Graves' hyperthyroidism. The rearrangement joins TRBV19 to TRBJ1-1; no clear D. Sequenced material: blood. CDR3 in amino acids: CASSIARDTEAFF. CDR3 bases: TGTGCCAGTAGTATCGCACGGGACACTGAAGCTTTCTTT.